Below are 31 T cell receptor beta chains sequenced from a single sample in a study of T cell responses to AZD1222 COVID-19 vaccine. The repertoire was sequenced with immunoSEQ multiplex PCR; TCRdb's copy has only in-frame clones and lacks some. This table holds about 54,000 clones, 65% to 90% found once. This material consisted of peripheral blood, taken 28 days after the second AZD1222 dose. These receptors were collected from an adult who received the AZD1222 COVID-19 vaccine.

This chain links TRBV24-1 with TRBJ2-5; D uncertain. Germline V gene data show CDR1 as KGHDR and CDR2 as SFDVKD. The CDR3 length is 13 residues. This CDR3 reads CATGLGDQETQYF. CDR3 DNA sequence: TGTGCAACCGGGTTAGGAGACCAAGAGACCCAGTACTTC.

The CDR3, as DNA: TGTGCCAGCAGTAAGACAGGGGCCATAACCTCCTACGAGCAGTACTTC. Protein product: CASSKTGAITSYEQYF. J is TRBJ2-7 and V is TRBV28; 8 bases fit TRBD1. CDR3 length: 16 amino acids. Germline CDR1 is MDHEN and CDR2 is SYDVKM. With V trimmed by 5 bases and J by 0 bases, 9 bases remained unmatched.

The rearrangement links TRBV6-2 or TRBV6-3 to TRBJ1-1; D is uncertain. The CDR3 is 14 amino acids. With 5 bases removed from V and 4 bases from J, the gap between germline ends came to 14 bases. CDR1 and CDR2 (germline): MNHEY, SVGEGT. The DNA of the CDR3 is TGTGCCAGCAGTGCCCGCGGCGGCGTCACTGAAGCTTTCTTT. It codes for CASSARGGVTEAFF.

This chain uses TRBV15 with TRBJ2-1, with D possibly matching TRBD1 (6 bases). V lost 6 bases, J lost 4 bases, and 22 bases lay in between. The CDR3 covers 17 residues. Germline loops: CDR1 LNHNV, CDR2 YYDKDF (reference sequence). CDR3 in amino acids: CATRGMFGRGRYNEQFF. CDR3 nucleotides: TGTGCCACCAGGGGGATGTTCGGCAGGGGAAGATACAATGAGCAGTTCTTC.

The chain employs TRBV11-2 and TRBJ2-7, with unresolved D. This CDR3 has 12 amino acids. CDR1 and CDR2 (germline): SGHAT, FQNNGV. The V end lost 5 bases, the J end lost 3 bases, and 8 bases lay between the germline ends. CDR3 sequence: CASSVTYYEQYF. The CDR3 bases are TGTGCCAGCAGCGTAACCTACTACGAGCAGTACTTC.

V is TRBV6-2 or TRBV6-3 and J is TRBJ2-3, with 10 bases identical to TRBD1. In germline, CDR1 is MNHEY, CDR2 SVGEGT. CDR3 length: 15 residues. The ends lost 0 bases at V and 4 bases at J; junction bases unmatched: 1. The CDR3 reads CASSYSGQGADTQYF. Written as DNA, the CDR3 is TGTGCCAGCAGTTACTCCGGACAGGGGGCAGATACGCAGTATTTT.

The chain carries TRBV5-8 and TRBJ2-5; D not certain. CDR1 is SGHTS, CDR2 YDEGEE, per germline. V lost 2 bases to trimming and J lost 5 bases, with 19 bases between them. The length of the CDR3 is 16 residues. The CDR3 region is CASSFPIGYVEETQYF. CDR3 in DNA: TGTGCCAGCAGCTTCCCGATTGGGTACGTTGAGGAGACCCAGTACTTC.

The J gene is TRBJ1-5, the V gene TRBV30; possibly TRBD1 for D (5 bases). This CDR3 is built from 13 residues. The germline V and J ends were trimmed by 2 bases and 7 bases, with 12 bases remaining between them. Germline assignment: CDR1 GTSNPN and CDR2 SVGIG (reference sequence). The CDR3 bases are TGTGCCTGGAGTAGAGGGGCGAGACAGCCCCAGCATTTT. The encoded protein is CAWSRGARQPQHF.

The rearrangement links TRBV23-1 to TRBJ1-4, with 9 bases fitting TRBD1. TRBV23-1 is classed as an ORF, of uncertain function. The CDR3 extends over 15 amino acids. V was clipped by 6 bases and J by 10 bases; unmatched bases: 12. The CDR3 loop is CASSGDRAMRGKLFF. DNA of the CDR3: TGCGCCAGCAGCGGGGACAGGGCTATGAGGGGAAAACTGTTTTTT.

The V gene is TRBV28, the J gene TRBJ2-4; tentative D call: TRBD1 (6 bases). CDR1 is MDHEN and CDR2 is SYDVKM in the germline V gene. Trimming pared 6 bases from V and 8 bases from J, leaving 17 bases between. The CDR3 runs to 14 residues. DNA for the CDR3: TGTGCCAGCAGCTCCGGGACAATAGGGGACATTCAGTACTTC. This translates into CASSSGTIGDIQYF.

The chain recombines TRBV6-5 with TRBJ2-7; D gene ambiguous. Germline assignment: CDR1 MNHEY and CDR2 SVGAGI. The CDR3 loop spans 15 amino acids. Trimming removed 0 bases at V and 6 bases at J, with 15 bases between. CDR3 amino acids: CASSYSEGISGEQYF. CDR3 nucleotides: TGTGCCAGCAGTTACTCAGAAGGGATTTCGGGCGAGCAGTACTTC.

CDR3 bases: TGCGCCAGCAGCCAGACAGTCTCTGGGGCCAACGTCCTGACTTTC. It translates to CASSQTVSGANVLTF. The rearrangement uses TRBV5-1 and TRBJ2-6; tentative D call: TRBD1 (5 bases). Per the germline V gene, CDR1 is SGHRS and CDR2 is YFSETQ. Between the trimmed V and J ends, which lost 4 bases and 0 bases, there was a span of 8 bases. The CDR3 spans 15 residues.

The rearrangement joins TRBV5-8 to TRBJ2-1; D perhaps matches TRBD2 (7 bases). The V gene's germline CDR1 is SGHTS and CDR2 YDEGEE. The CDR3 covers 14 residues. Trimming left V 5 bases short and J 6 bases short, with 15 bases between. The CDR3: CASRSGGAGNEQFF. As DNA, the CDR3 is TGTGCCAGCAGATCTGGGGGGGCTGGCAATGAGCAGTTCTTC. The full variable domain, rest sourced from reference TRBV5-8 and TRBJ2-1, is EAGVTQSPTHLIKTRGQQATLRCSPISGHTSVYWYQQALGLGLQFLLWYDEGEERNRGNFPPRFSGRQFPNYSSELNVNALELEDSALYLCASRSGGAGNEQFFGPGTRLTVL.

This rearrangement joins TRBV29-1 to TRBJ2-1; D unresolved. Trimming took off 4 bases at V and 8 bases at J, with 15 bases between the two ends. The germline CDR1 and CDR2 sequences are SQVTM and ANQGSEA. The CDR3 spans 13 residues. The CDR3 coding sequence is TGCAGCGTTGGGCCAGGAGACAAGGATGAGCAGTTCTTC. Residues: CSVGPGDKDEQFF.

CDR3 in amino acids: CASSPATRVGEQFF. The DNA for the CDR3 is TGTGCCAGCAGCCCGGCAACGCGAGTTGGTGAGCAGTTCTTC. This rearrangement joins TRBV5-4 to TRBJ2-1; no clear D. Germline CDR1 is SGHNT and CDR2 is YYREEE (reference sequence). The CDR3 covers 14 residues. The V and J ends lost 4 bases and 9 bases respectively, with 17 bases between them.

CDR3 coding DNA: TGTGCCAGCAGCCATAATAGTGATTCACCCCTCCACTTT. It encodes CASSHNSDSPLHF. This chain uses TRBV3-1 (or the pseudogene TRBV3-2) with TRBJ1-6; no clear D. Between the trimmed V and J ends, which lost 3 bases and 8 bases, there was a span of 8 bases. The CDR3 covers 13 residues. The germline V gene has CDR1 LGHDT and CDR2 YNNKEL (reference sequence).

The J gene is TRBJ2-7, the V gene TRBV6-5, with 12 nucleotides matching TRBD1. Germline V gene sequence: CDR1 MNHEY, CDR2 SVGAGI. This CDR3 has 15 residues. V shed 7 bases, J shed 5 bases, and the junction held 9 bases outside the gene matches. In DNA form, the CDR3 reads TGTGCCAGCACTCTCCCGGGACAGGGGGCGGACGAGCAGTACTTC. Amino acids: CASTLPGQGADEQYF.

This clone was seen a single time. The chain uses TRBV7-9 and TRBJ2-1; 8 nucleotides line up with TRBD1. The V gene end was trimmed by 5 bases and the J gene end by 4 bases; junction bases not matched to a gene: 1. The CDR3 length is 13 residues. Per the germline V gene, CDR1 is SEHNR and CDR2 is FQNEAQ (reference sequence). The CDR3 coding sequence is TGTGCCAGCAGCCGACAGGGGTACAATGAGCAGTTCTTC. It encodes CASSRQGYNEQFF.

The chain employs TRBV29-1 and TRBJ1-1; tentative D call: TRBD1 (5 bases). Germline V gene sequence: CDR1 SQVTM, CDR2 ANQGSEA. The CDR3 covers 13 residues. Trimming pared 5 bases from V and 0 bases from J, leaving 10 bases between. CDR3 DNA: TGCAGCGTTCGCGGACACCTGAACACTGAAGCTTTCTTT. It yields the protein CSVRGHLNTEAFF. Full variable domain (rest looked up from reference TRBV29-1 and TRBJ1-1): SAVISQKPSRDICQRGTSLTIQCQVDSQVTMMFWYRQQPGQSLTLIATANQGSEATYESGFVIDKFPISRPNLTFSTLTVSNMSPEDSSIYLCSVRGHLNTEAFFGQGTRLTVV.

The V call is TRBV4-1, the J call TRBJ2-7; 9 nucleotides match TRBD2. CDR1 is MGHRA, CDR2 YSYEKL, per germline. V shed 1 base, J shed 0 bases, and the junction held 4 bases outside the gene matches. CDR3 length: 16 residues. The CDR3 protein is CASSQGSAGGSYEQYF. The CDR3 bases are TGCGCCAGCAGCCAAGGGTCAGCGGGAGGCTCCTACGAGCAGTACTTC.

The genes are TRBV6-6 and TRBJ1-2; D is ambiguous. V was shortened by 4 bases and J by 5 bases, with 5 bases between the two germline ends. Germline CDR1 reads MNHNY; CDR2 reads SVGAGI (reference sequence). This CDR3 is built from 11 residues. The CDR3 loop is CASSFEYGYTF. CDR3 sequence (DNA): TGTGCCAGCAGTTTTGAGTATGGCTACACCTTC.

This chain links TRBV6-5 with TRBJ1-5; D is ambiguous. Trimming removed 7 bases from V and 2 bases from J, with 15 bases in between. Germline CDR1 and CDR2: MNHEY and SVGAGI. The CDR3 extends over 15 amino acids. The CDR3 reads CASTLRVIGNQPQHF. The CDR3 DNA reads TGTGCCAGCACCCTAAGGGTTATTGGCAATCAGCCCCAGCATTTT.

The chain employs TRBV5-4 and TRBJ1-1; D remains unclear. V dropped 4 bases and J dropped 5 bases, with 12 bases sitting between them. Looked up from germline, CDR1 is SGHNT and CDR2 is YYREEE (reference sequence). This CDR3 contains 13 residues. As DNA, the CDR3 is TGTGCCAGCAGCCAGACAAGTAATACTGAAGCTTTCTTT. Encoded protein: CASSQTSNTEAFF.

The CDR3 bases are TGCAGCTTTTCCTTTGACCGGGGATCCTACACCTTC. It is translated as CSFSFDRGSYTF. The chain recombines TRBV29-1 with TRBJ1-2, with no clear D. The CDR3 length is 12 residues. The V and J ends lost 8 bases and 10 bases respectively, with 20 bases between them. Germline V gene data show CDR1 as SQVTM and CDR2 as ANQGSEA.

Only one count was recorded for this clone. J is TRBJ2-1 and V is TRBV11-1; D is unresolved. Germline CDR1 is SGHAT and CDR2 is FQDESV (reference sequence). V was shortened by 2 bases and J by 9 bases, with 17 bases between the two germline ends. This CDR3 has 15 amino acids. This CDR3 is CASSLTGPLDGEQFF. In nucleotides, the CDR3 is TGTGCCAGCAGCTTAACGGGCCCCCTGGATGGTGAGCAGTTCTTC. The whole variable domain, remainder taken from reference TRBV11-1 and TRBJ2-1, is EAEVAQSPRYKITEKSQAVAFWCDPISGHATLYWYRQILGQGPELLVQFQDESVVDDSQLPKDRFSAERLKGVDSTLKIQPAELGDSAMYLCASSLTGPLDGEQFFGPGTRLTVL.

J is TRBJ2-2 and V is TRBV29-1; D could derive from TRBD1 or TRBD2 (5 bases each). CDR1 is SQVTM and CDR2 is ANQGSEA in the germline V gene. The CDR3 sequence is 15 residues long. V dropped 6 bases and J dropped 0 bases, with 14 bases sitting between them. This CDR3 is CSVGVGLANTGELFF. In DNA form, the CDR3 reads TGCAGCGTGGGGGTGGGGCTGGCGAACACCGGGGAGCTGTTTTTT.

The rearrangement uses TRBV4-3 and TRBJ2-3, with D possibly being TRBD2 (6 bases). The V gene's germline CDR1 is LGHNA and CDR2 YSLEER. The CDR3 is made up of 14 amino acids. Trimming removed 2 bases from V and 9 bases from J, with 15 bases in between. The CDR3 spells CASSQSGIRGTQYF. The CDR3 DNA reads TGCGCCAGCAGCCAATCTGGGATCCGGGGGACGCAGTATTTT.

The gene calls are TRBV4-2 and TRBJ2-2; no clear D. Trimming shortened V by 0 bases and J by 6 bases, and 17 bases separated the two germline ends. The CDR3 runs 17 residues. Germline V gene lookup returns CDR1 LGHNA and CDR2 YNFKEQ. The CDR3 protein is CASSQEGGTPLPGELFF. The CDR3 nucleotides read TGTGCCAGCAGCCAAGAGGGTGGAACGCCCCTCCCCGGGGAGCTGTTTTTT.

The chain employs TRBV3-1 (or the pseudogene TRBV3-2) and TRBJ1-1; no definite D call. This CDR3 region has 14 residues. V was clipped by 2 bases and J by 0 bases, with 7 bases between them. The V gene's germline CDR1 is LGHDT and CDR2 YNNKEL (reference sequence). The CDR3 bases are TGTGCCAGCAGCCAAAGACTGATGAACACTGAAGCTTTCTTT. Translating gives CASSQRLMNTEAFF.

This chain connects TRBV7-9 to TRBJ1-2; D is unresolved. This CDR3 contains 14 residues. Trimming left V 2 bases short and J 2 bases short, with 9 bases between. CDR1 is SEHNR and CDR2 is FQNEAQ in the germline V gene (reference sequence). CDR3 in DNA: TGTGCCAGCAGCTTATGGGCGACCAACTATGGCTACACCTTC. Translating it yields CASSLWATNYGYTF.

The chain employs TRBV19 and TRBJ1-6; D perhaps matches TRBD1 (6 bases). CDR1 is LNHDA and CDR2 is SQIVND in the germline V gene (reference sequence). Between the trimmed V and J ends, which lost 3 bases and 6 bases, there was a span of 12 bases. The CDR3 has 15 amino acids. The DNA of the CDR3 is TGTGCCAGTAGTATCGGGGGCGCGAGTAATTCACCCCTCCACTTT. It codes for CASSIGGASNSPLHF.